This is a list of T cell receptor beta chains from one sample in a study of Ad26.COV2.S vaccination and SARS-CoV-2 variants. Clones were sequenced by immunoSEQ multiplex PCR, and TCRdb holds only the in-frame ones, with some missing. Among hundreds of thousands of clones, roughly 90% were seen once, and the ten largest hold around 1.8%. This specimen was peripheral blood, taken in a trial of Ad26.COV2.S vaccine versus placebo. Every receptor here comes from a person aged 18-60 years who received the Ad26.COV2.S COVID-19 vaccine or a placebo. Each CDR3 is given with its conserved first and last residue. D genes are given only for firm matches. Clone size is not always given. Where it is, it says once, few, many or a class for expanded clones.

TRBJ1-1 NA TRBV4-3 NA CASSQDRRLNTEAFF TGCGCCAGCAGCCAAGACCGACGGTTGAACACTGAAGCTTTCTTT
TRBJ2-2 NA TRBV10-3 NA CAISRGAGGELFF TGTGCCATCAGTCGAGGAGCTGGGGGGGAGCTGTTTTTT
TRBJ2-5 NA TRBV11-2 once CASSQRGRETQYF TGTGCCAGCAGCCAACGAGGCAGAGAGACCCAGTACTTC
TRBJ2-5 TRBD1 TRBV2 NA CASSEGTAQETQYF TGTGCCAGCAGTGAGGGGACAGCACAAGAGACCCAGTACTTC
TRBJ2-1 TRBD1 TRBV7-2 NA CASSPRGGQGYDEQFF TGTGCCAGCAGCCCCCGGGGGGGACAGGGGTATGATGAGCAGTTCTTC
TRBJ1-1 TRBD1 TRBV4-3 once CASSQKDRATEAFF TGCGCCAGCAGCCAAAAGGACAGGGCCACTGAAGCTTTCTTT
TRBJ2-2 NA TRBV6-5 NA CASSYRGNTGELFF TGTGCCAGCAGTTACAGGGGTAACACCGGGGAGCTGTTTTTT
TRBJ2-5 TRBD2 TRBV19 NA CASSGLAGIETQYF TGTGCCAGTTCCGGACTAGCGGGGATAGAGACCCAGTACTTC
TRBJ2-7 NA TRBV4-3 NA CASSQGTVTYEQYF TGCGCCAGCAGCCAAGGGACAGTCACCTACGAGCAGTACTTC
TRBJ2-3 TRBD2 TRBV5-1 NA CASRTLATDTQYF TGCGCCAGCAGAACACTAGCGACAGATACGCAGTATTTT
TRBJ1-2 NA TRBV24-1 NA CATSQGQFYGYTF TGTGCCACCAGTCAAGGACAGTTTTATGGCTACACCTTC
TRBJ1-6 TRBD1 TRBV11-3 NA CASSWTGGSPLHF TGTGCCAGCAGCTGGACAGGGGGATCACCCCTCCACTTT
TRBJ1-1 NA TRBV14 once CASSSLGGWFTEAFF TGTGCCAGCAGCTCGCTGGGGGGCTGGTTCACTGAAGCTTTCTTT
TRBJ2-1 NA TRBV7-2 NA CASSLTPASSSYNEQFF TGTGCCAGCAGCTTAACCCCGGCCTCGAGCTCCTACAATGAGCAGTTCTTC
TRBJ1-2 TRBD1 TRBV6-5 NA CASSYRGQVLGYTF TGTGCCAGCAGTTACAGGGGACAGGTGCTTGGCTACACCTTC
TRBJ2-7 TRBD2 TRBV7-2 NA CASSPRLAGGYEQYF TGTGCCAGCAGCCCACGACTAGCGGGGGGGTACGAGCAGTACTTC
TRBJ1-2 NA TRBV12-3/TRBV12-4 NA CASSLTGPGGYTF TGTGCCAGCAGTTTAACAGGACCGGGAGGCTACACCTTC
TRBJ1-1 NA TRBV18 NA CASLQLENTEAFF TGTGCCAGCCTCCAACTCGAGAACACTGAAGCTTTCTTT
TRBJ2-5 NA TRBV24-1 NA CATSIPTNGEETQYF TGTGCCACCAGTATTCCGACTAACGGGGAGGAGACCCAGTACTTC
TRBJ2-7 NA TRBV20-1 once CSASEAALYEQYF TGCAGTGCTAGTGAGGCAGCCCTCTACGAGCAGTACTTC
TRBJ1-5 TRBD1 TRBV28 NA CASSLWLQGRQPQHF TGTGCCAGCAGCCTATGGTTACAGGGGCGTCAGCCCCAGCATTTT
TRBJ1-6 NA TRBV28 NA CASIGRDYNSPLHF TGTGCCAGCATTGGAAGGGACTATAATTCACCCCTCCACTTT
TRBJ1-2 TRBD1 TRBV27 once CASSPAPGQGSGNYGYTF TGTGCCAGCAGTCCCGCGCCGGGACAGGGTAGTGGTAACTATGGCTACACCTTC
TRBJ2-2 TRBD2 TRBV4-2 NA CASSQDGAGGGHPNTGELFF TGTGCCAGCAGCCAAGATGGAGCAGGCGGGGGTCATCCGAACACCGGGGAGCTGTTTTTT
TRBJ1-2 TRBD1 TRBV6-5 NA CASGRQGAAYYGYTF TGTGCCAGCGGCCGACAGGGGGCCGCCTACTATGGCTACACCTTC
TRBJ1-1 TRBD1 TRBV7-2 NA CANSQRGQRNTEAFF TGTGCCAACAGCCAAAGGGGGCAGAGGAACACTGAAGCTTTCTTT
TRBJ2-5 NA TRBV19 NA CASSSKRIQETQYF TGTGCCAGCTCCTCAAAGCGGATCCAAGAGACCCAGTACTTC
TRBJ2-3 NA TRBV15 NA CATSLGLTTSTDTQYF TGTGCCACCAGCCTCGGACTGACAACTAGCACAGATACGCAGTATTTT
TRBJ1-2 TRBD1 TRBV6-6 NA CASSPVDRGPRNYGYTF TGTGCCAGCAGTCCCGTCGACAGGGGGCCACGTAACTATGGCTACACCTTC
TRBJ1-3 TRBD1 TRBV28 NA CASSSQSTGAGNTIYF TGTGCCAGCAGTTCACAGTCTACAGGGGCTGGAAACACCATATATTTT
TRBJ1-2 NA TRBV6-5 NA CASSYSGGAGGYTF TGTGCCAGCAGTTACTCCGGGGGGGCAGGTGGCTACACCTTC
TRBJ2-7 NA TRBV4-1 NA CASSQVDGGWEQYF TGCGCCAGCAGCCAAGTGGACGGTGGGTGGGAGCAGTACTTC
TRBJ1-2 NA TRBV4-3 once CASSQNHDLMHGYTF TGCGCCAGCAGCCAAAACCACGACCTTATGCATGGCTACACCTTC
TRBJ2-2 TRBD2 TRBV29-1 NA CSVLRTSGYTGELFF TGCAGCGTCCTCAGGACTAGCGGGTACACCGGGGAGCTGTTTTTT
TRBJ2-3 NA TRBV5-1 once CASSLEDPGTDTQYF TGCGCCAGCAGCTTGGAGGATCCCGGCACAGATACGCAGTATTTT
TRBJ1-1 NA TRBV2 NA CASNSNPRMGAFF TGTGCCAGCAATTCGAACCCACGGATGGGAGCTTTCTTT
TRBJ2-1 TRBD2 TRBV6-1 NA CASSEDGTNVYNEQFF TGTGCCAGCAGTGAAGACGGGACTAACGTCTACAATGAGCAGTTCTTC
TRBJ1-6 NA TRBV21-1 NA CASSKRGRGTSGSPLHF TGTGCCAGCAGCAAAAGGGGCCGGGGGACTTCGGGCTCACCCCTCCACTTT
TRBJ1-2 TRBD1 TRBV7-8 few CASSLFVMGQLLTIYGYTF TGTGCCAGCAGCTTATTTGTCATGGGACAGCTTTTAACCATCTATGGCTACACCTTC
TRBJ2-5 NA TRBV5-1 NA CASRPPRQETQYF TGCGCCAGCAGACCACCCCGACAAGAGACCCAGTACTTC
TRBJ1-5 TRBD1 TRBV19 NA CASSVDRAFNQPQHF TGTGCCAGTAGTGTGGACAGGGCCTTCAATCAGCCCCAGCATTTT
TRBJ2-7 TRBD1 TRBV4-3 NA CASSQTDRVEYAQYF TGCGCCAGCAGCCAAACGGACAGGGTGGAATACGCGCAGTACTTC